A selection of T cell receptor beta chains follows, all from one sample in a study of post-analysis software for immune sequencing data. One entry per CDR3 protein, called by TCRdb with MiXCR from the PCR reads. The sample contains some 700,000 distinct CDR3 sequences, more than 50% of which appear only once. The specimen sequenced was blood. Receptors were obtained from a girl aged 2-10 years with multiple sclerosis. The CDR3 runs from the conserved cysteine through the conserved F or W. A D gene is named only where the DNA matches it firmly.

CDR3 protein: CAISESVVSGDRGDEQFF
D gene: .
V gene: TRBV10-3
J gene: TRBJ2-1

CDR3 protein: CASSWEVHYEQYF
D gene: .
V gene: TRBV12-3/TRBV12-4
J gene: .

CDR3 protein: CASSEGTGGGLLYF
D gene: TRBD1
V gene: TRBV2
J gene: TRBJ2-4

CDR3 protein: CASSLGAGWETQYF
D gene: .
V gene: TRBV7-7
J gene: TRBJ2-5

CDR3 protein: CSVVLAGVTYEQYF
D gene: TRBD2
V gene: TRBV29-1
J gene: .

CDR3 protein: CATSRGRNRGAGGYTF
D gene: TRBD1
V gene: TRBV15
J gene: TRBJ1-2

CDR3 protein: CASSLEIAAGPREQYF
D gene: .
V gene: TRBV11-2
J gene: TRBJ2-7

CDR3 protein: CASSEGGFREKLFF
D gene: .
V gene: TRBV12-3/TRBV12-4
J gene: TRBJ1-4

CDR3 protein: CASSRTGGRQPQHF
D gene: TRBD1
V gene: TRBV12-3/TRBV12-4
J gene: TRBJ1-5

CDR3 protein: CSAHNDRGEQYF
D gene: TRBD1
V gene: TRBV20-1
J gene: TRBJ2-7

CDR3 protein: CASSLGELLPDTQYF
D gene: .
V gene: TRBV7-2
J gene: TRBJ2-3

CDR3 protein: CASRDRQRTDTQYF
D gene: .
V gene: TRBV10-2
J gene: TRBJ2-3

CDR3 protein: CASSQVMGADRGDTQYF
D gene: TRBD1
V gene: TRBV4-3
J gene: TRBJ2-3

CDR3 protein: CSARESRGTEAFF
D gene: .
V gene: TRBV20-1
J gene: TRBJ1-1

CDR3 protein: CASSPRLAGETQYF
D gene: .
V gene: TRBV7-2
J gene: TRBJ2-5

CDR3 protein: CASTGLAGGLNIQYF
D gene: TRBD2
V gene: TRBV12-3/TRBV12-4
J gene: TRBJ2-4

CDR3 protein: CASSLRRHSYEQYF
D gene: .
V gene: TRBV5-6
J gene: TRBJ2-7

CDR3 protein: CASSYYPGQSMSGANVLTF
D gene: TRBD1
V gene: TRBV6-5
J gene: TRBJ2-6

CDR3 protein: CSARVWGFRTQGGDTETFF
D gene: .
V gene: TRBV29-1
J gene: TRBJ1-1

CDR3 protein: CASSLVAWGMNTEAFF
D gene: .
V gene: TRBV11-3
J gene: TRBJ1-1

CDR3 protein: CSVGLAGVPETQYF
D gene: TRBD2
V gene: TRBV29-1
J gene: TRBJ2-5

CDR3 protein: CSAAGNEQFF
D gene: .
V gene: TRBV29-1
J gene: TRBJ2-1

CDR3 protein: CSAGRGLRTDTQYF
D gene: .
V gene: TRBV29-1
J gene: TRBJ2-3

CDR3 protein: CASSSLTSGNTDTQYF
D gene: TRBD2
V gene: TRBV12-3/TRBV12-4
J gene: TRBJ2-3

CDR3 protein: CASRRDQGKIHYGYTF
D gene: .
V gene: TRBV4-3
J gene: TRBJ1-2

CDR3 protein: CSAKGGDGYTF
D gene: .
V gene: TRBV20-1
J gene: TRBJ1-2

CDR3 protein: CASSQKAGSGANVLTF
D gene: .
V gene: TRBV5-1
J gene: TRBJ2-6

CDR3 protein: CASSPNDNYGYTF
D gene: .
V gene: TRBV18
J gene: TRBJ1-2

CDR3 protein: CASSVDSAGELFF
D gene: .
V gene: TRBV12-3/TRBV12-4
J gene: TRBJ2-2

CDR3 protein: CASSQDRDTEAAGYGYTF
D gene: .
V gene: TRBV4-2
J gene: TRBJ1-2

CDR3 protein: CAIRERDRGPSGANVLTF
D gene: TRBD1
V gene: TRBV10-3
J gene: TRBJ2-6

CDR3 protein: CSAGGTGLGGQPQHF
D gene: .
V gene: TRBV20-1
J gene: TRBJ1-5

CDR3 protein: CSVGARSTDTQYF
D gene: .
V gene: TRBV29-1
J gene: TRBJ2-3

CDR3 protein: CASSPRAGTGSGANVLTF
D gene: .
V gene: TRBV6-4
J gene: TRBJ2-6

CDR3 protein: CASSLEGESWRNEQFF
D gene: .
V gene: TRBV5-1
J gene: TRBJ2-1

CDR3 protein: CARWTSDYEQYF
D gene: TRBD2
V gene: TRBV5-1
J gene: TRBJ2-7

CDR3 protein: CSVEHRDEGRYEQYF
D gene: .
V gene: TRBV29-1
J gene: TRBJ2-7

CDR3 protein: CSAAPGGETQYF
D gene: TRBD1
V gene: TRBV20-1
J gene: TRBJ2-5

CDR3 protein: CASRTTSGSSEQYF
D gene: TRBD2
V gene: TRBV5-1
J gene: TRBJ2-7

CDR3 protein: CATSDFLAGGISKETQYF
D gene: TRBD2
V gene: TRBV24-1
J gene: TRBJ2-5

CDR3 protein: CATSREGPWSSYEQYF
D gene: .
V gene: TRBV15
J gene: TRBJ2-7

CDR3 protein: CASSSRRQFF
D gene: .
V gene: TRBV7-6
J gene: TRBJ2-1

CDR3 protein: CASSLEPTPRSGANVLTF
D gene: .
V gene: TRBV5-1
J gene: TRBJ2-6

CDR3 protein: CASKDALGDTEAFF
D gene: .
V gene: TRBV6-4
J gene: TRBJ1-1

CDR3 protein: CASSWRQEETQYF
D gene: .
V gene: TRBV7-2
J gene: TRBJ2-5

CDR3 protein: CASSPRGMGQTDTQYF
D gene: .
V gene: TRBV6-5
J gene: TRBJ2-3

CDR3 protein: CAINTQGVATDTQYF
D gene: .
V gene: TRBV10-3
J gene: TRBJ2-3

CDR3 protein: CASSFGVYGYTF
D gene: .
V gene: TRBV12-3/TRBV12-4
J gene: TRBJ1-2

CDR3 protein: CSVDRTGYTEAFF
D gene: TRBD1
V gene: TRBV29-1
J gene: TRBJ1-1

CDR3 protein: CASSQINPPGQNYGYTF
D gene: TRBD1
V gene: TRBV4-3
J gene: TRBJ1-2

CDR3 protein: CASSLMLRDRGTNEQFF
D gene: TRBD1
V gene: TRBV7-8
J gene: TRBJ2-1

CDR3 protein: CASSPPTETGVTDTQYF
D gene: .
V gene: TRBV18
J gene: TRBJ2-3

CDR3 protein: CASSLTGIRDEQFF
D gene: TRBD1
V gene: TRBV7-3
J gene: TRBJ2-1

CDR3 protein: CASSSAGTGETYGQYF
D gene: TRBD1
V gene: TRBV6-5
J gene: TRBJ2-7

CDR3 protein: CSARVGQTNSPLHF
D gene: .
V gene: TRBV20-1
J gene: TRBJ1-6

CDR3 protein: CASSQRLLGKKGVITDTQYF
D gene: .
V gene: TRBV11-2
J gene: TRBJ2-3

CDR3 protein: CASSDQAGGYNEQFF
D gene: TRBD2
V gene: TRBV2
J gene: TRBJ2-1